What follows describes a single T cell receptor (beta chain). This sample was included in a study of blood T cell repertoires in COVID-19. For the study at large: Some COVID-19 samples were acute and others convalescent; all came from the United States, Italy and Spain. T cells, B-cell-depleted T cells, or PBMCs supplied cDNA or gDNA.

Generated by immunoSEQ multiplex PCR, the TCRdb table keeps only in-frame clones and is missing some. The sample consists of about 78,000 clones, about three quarters of them appearing once. Sequencing was performed on peripheral blood. The TCR sequence derives from a human donor in a cohort sampled during active COVID-19.

In DNA, the CDR3 is TGTGCCAGTAGTATATATCCCTCCCCAGGGGGTAAAGAGACCCAGTACTTC. This translates into CASSIYPSPGGKETQYF. The chain couples TRBV19 to TRBJ2-5; 7 bases agree with TRBD1. Germline V CDR1 and CDR2: LNHDA, SQIVND (reference sequence). After removal of 2 bases from V and 3 bases from J, the junction contained 12 bases not matched to a gene. This CDR3 is built from 17 residues.